The 27 T cell receptor beta chains reported below all come from one sample, sequenced in a study of shared clonotypes between healthy human individuals. The table came from immunoSEQ multiplex PCR; TCRdb's copy has only in-frame clones and leaves some out. The sample lists hundreds of thousands of clones; around three quarters were seen once. Source material: PBMCs. The receptors come from a woman in her thirties or forties in good health. Some clones in this sample may be carry-over from other donors' samples.

The rearrangement joins TRBV30 to TRBJ1-1; D is perhaps TRBD1 (5 bases). V was clipped by 5 bases and J by 3 bases, with 13 bases between them. This CDR3 is built from 13 residues. Germline-derived CDR1 and CDR2 are GTSNPN and SVGIG (reference sequence). Here the CDR3 reads CAWGDGRDTEAFF. CDR3 DNA: TGTGCCTGGGGGGACGGGAGGGACACTGAAGCTTTCTTT.

The chain uses TRBV7-8 and TRBJ1-2; D unresolved. The CDR3 consists of 14 residues. V was pared by 2 bases and J by 4 bases, with 11 bases between. Germline V gives CDR1 SGHVS, CDR2 FQNEAQ. CDR3 nucleotide sequence: TGTGCCAGCAGCTTAATGGGGTCGGGCTATGGCTACACCTTC. Translated, it gives CASSLMGSGYGYTF.

This clone has a handful of counts. The CDR3 loop is CASSLLDLQETQYF. The CDR3 bases are TGTGCCAGCAGCCTACTAGACCTACAAGAGACCCAGTACTTC. This chain links TRBV28 with TRBJ2-5; possibly TRBD2 for D (5 bases). The CDR3 covers 14 residues. Germline lookup yields CDR1 MDHEN and CDR2 SYDVKM. The V gene lost 6 bases and the J gene lost 2 bases, with 13 bases spanning the gap.

This clone appeared many times. Other DNA sequences from this sample encode an identical CDR3 as well. The rearrangement joins TRBV5-1 to TRBJ2-2, with unresolved D. The V and J ends lost 0 bases and 1 base respectively, with 4 bases between them. There are 14 residues in the CDR3. Germline CDR1 SGHRS, CDR2 YFSETQ. In DNA form, the CDR3 reads TGCGCCAGCAGCTTGGACGGGAACACCGGGGAGCTGTTTTTT. The encoded protein is CASSLDGNTGELFF.

The chain links TRBV20-1 to TRBJ2-1; D not certain. The CDR3 sequence is 10 residues long. The V gene's germline CDR1 is DFQATT and CDR2 SNEGSKA (reference sequence). Trimming cost V 3 bases and J 8 bases, with 5 bases left between them. The CDR3 coding sequence is TGCAGTGCTAGCCAGGATGAGCAGTTCTTC. This translates into CSASQDEQFF.

The J gene is TRBJ2-7, the V gene TRBV5-1, with 11 positions matching TRBD2. V shed 0 bases and J 7 bases; nucleotides not matched to a gene: 3. Germline V gene sequence: CDR1 SGHRS, CDR2 YFSETQ. The CDR3 runs to 14 residues. In DNA form, the CDR3 reads TGCGCCAGCAGCTTGGGACTAGCGGGATTAGAGCAGTACTTC. Amino acids: CASSLGLAGLEQYF.

The table lists this clone with a count of one. The V call is TRBV28, the J call TRBJ2-7; perhaps TRBD1 as D (5 bases). The V end was cut by 6 bases, the J end by 3 bases, with 15 bases between. This CDR3 comprises 14 residues. Per germline, CDR1 MDHEN and CDR2 SYDVKM. The CDR3 loop reads CASSIRQLLYEQYF. The CDR3 DNA reads as TGTGCCAGCAGCATAAGACAGCTCCTCTACGAGCAGTACTTC.

There are a few counts of this clone. The V gene is TRBV6-1, the J gene TRBJ2-1, with TRBD2 matching over 8 bases. The CDR3 contains 15 residues. With 3 bases clipped from V and 0 bases from J, the junction kept 1 base outside the gene matches. Germline V lookup: CDR1 MNHNS, CDR2 SASEGT. The CDR3 here is CASSEAGGSYNEQFF. The CDR3, as DNA: TGTGCCAGCAGTGAGGCGGGAGGCTCCTACAATGAGCAGTTCTTC.

V usage is TRBV5-8 and J usage is TRBJ1-2; the match to TRBD1 covers 8 bases. After removal of 2 bases from V and 5 bases from J, the junction contained 14 bases not matched to a gene. The CDR3 is made up of 17 amino acids. Germline V gene data show CDR1 as SGHTS and CDR2 as YDEGEE. The CDR3 DNA follows: TGTGCCAGCAGCTTCCTCCCCGGCAGGGGGCAGGAGTATGGCTACACCTTC. Translated, it gives CASSFLPGRGQEYGYTF.

This clone came up many times. The chain is built from TRBV6-4 and TRBJ2-1, with 11 nucleotides matching TRBD2. Losses at the gene ends were 6 bases for V and 7 bases for J; bases not matched to a gene: 8. Germline values: CDR1 MRHNA, CDR2 SNTAGT. This CDR3 region has 15 residues. CDR3 bases: TGTGCCAGCAGCCAAACTAGCGGGAGCGCGAATGAGCAGTTCTTC. Protein product: CASSQTSGSANEQFF.

V is TRBV6-5 and J is TRBJ1-2; tentative D call: TRBD1 (5 bases). Trimming shortened V by 2 bases and J by 4 bases, and 8 bases separated the two germline ends. The CDR3 covers 13 residues. Germline V gene lookup returns CDR1 MNHEY and CDR2 SVGAGI. The chain's CDR3 is CASSYTGAYGYTF. In DNA form, the CDR3 reads TGTGCCAGCAGTTACACAGGAGCCTATGGCTACACCTTC.

This chain links TRBV6-6 with TRBJ2-7; D is ambiguous. Germline V gives CDR1 MNHNY, CDR2 SVGAGI (reference sequence). Trimming pared 2 bases from V and 6 bases from J, leaving 14 bases between. The CDR3 length is 14 residues. This CDR3 is CASSYGSIGFEQYF. The CDR3 DNA sequence: TGTGCCAGCAGTTACGGCAGTATTGGGTTCGAGCAGTACTTC.

The chain uses TRBV6-1 and TRBJ1-5; TRBD1 is a possible D gene (5 bases). V lost 2 bases to trimming and J lost 6 bases, with 14 bases between them. The CDR3 length is 15 residues. The germline CDR1 and CDR2 sequences are MNHNS and SASEGT. The CDR3 loop reads CASSESDGGGQPQHF. DNA for the CDR3: TGTGCCAGCAGTGAATCGGACGGGGGGGGTCAGCCCCAGCATTTT.

CDR3 DNA sequence: TGCGCCAGCAGCTTGGCGACAGGGGGGCTTAACAATGAGCAGTTCTTC. This gives the protein CASSLATGGLNNEQFF. The genes are TRBV5-1 and TRBJ2-1; 9 bases fit TRBD1. Germline CDR1 and CDR2: SGHRS and YFSETQ. This CDR3 has 16 residues. Trimming cost V 0 bases and J 5 bases; bases outside gene matches: 6.

V usage is TRBV6-6 and J usage is TRBJ1-6, with TRBD1 matching 7 bases. Trimming removed 0 bases from V and 7 bases from J; junction bases left unmatched: 3. The CDR3 length is 15 residues. Germline V gene lookup returns CDR1 MNHNY and CDR2 SVGAGI (reference sequence). CDR3 nucleotides: TGTGCCAGCAGTTACTCTGGGACAGCGAATTCACCCCTCCACTTT. Translated, it gives CASSYSGTANSPLHF.

This clone was seen more than once but under ten times. The chain joins TRBV27 to TRBJ1-1, with D unclear. The V gene's germline CDR1 is MNHEY and CDR2 SMNVEV (reference sequence). V was trimmed by 2 bases and J by 4 bases, leaving 14 bases between them. The CDR3 covers 15 residues. The CDR3 DNA is TGTGCCAGCAGTTTACGAGCGGACGCGAGCACTGAAGCTTTCTTT. Amino acid sequence: CASSLRADASTEAFF.

This chain connects TRBV2 to TRBJ2-7, with 13 bases matching TRBD2. V trimming: 6 bases; J trimming: 5 bases; junction bases outside the gene matches: 7. The germline V gene has CDR1 SNHLY and CDR2 FYNNEI. The CDR3 covers 15 residues. The CDR3 coding sequence is TGTGCCAGCAGGGAAAGGACTAGCGGGAGCCACGAGCAGTACTTC. It is translated as CASRERTSGSHEQYF.

The chain recombines TRBV5-1 with TRBJ2-7; D unclear. This CDR3 comprises 16 residues. Germline lookup yields CDR1 SGHRS and CDR2 YFSETQ. Trimming shortened V by 1 base and J by 3 bases, and 17 bases separated the two germline ends. The CDR3 coding sequence is TGCGCCAGCAGCTTGTATCGAGGACCCACCTTCTACGAGCAGTACTTC. The encoded protein is CASSLYRGPTFYEQYF.

V and J are TRBV19 and TRBJ1-2; TRBD1 matches at 7 bases. This CDR3 has 15 amino acids. Germline trimming cut 3 bases from V and 5 bases from J; bases unmatched to any gene: 9. Germline V gene data show CDR1 as LNHDA and CDR2 as SQIVND (reference sequence). This CDR3 reads CASSIWRGREYGYTF. CDR3 DNA: TGTGCCAGTAGTATTTGGAGGGGGCGCGAGTATGGCTACACCTTC.

The genes are TRBV6-5 and TRBJ1-2, with a possible D match to TRBD1 (6 bases). Trimming shortened V by 8 bases and J by 8 bases, and 21 bases separated the two germline ends. The CDR3 extends over 14 amino acids. Germline values: CDR1 MNHEY, CDR2 SVGAGI. The DNA of the CDR3 is TGTGCCAGCGGCTCAGGGAGCGGGGGCGGGGGCTACACCTTC. It is translated as CASGSGSGGGGYTF.

This clone showed up just a few times. The genes are TRBV6-5 and TRBJ2-1; 7 nucleotides agree with TRBD1. Per germline, CDR1 MNHEY and CDR2 SVGAGI. This CDR3 contains 15 residues. J lost 6 bases, V lost 5 bases, and 10 bases had no gene match. Here the CDR3 DNA reads TGTGCCAGCAGTCATGACAGGGCACCTCTCAATGAGCAGTTCTTC. It is translated as CASSHDRAPLNEQFF.

The rearrangement joins TRBV5-1 to TRBJ1-4; no clear D. V shed 0 bases and J shed 6 bases, with 6 bases lying between them. The germline gives CDR1 SGHRS, CDR2 YFSETQ. The CDR3 has 13 residues. The CDR3 here is CASSLVVDEKLFF. The DNA of the CDR3 is TGCGCCAGCAGCTTGGTTGTGGATGAAAAACTGTTTTTT.

The CDR3 DNA sequence: TGTGCCAGCAGTGGCGCTGACAATCAGCCCCAGCATTTT. The encoded protein is CASSGADNQPQHF. V is TRBV6-1 and J is TRBJ1-5, with no clear D. The germline V gene encodes CDR1 MNHNS and CDR2 SASEGT. The CDR3 consists of 13 residues. The ends were cut back, 4 bases at V and 3 bases at J, with 7 bases in the middle.

Regarding this clone: In the same sample, other DNA sequences code for this CDR3. The CDR3 DNA is TGCGCCAGCAGCTTTGGACAGTCCTACGAGCAGTACTTC. The encoded protein is CASSFGQSYEQYF. The J gene is TRBJ2-7, the V gene TRBV5-1; tentative D call: TRBD1 (6 bases). Per the germline V gene, CDR1 is SGHRS and CDR2 is YFSETQ. CDR3 length equals 13 residues. V shed 2 bases and J shed 1 base, with 7 bases lying between them. The variable domain in full, with the rest retrieved from reference TRBV5-1 and TRBJ2-7, is KAGVTQTPRYLIKTRGQQVTLSCSPISGHRSVSWYQQTPGQGLQFLFEYFSETQRNKGNFPGRFSGRQFSNSRSEMNVSTLELGDSALYLCASSFGQSYEQYFGPGTRLTVT.

This clone was observed many times. V usage is TRBV5-6 and J usage is TRBJ2-7; 9 bases align to TRBD2. V was pared by 0 bases and J by 4 bases, with 8 bases of the junction left unmatched. Germline assignment: CDR1 SGHDT and CDR2 YYEEEE. The CDR3 has 16 residues. CDR3 sequence (DNA): TGTGCCAGCAGCTTGGCCGGGACTAGCAATAGTTACGAGCAGTACTTC. Translation: CASSLAGTSNSYEQYF.

This clone was seen only once. The genes are TRBV19 and TRBJ1-1; possible D gene TRBD1, 5 bases. Deletions cut 6 bases from V and 4 bases from J, with 15 bases between. This CDR3 comprises 14 residues. Germline CDR1 reads LNHDA; CDR2 reads SQIVND (reference sequence). The chain's CDR3 is CASSQSGGATEAFF. CDR3 nucleotide sequence: TGTGCCAGTAGCCAAAGCGGGGGAGCCACTGAAGCTTTCTTT.

This clone was recorded many times. V and J are TRBV10-3 and TRBJ1-2, with a tentative D call TRBD1 (6 bases). The V and J ends lost 0 bases and 2 bases respectively, with 10 bases between them. This CDR3 comprises 15 residues. Germline-derived CDR1 and CDR2 are ENHRY and SYGVKD. CDR3 amino acids: CAISESITGNYGYTF. The CDR3 DNA is TGTGCCATCAGTGAGTCGATAACAGGGAACTATGGCTACACCTTC.